This T cell receptor (beta chain) was sequenced for a study of T cells in tuberculosis. At the level of the study: T cells were selected with CD1B tetramers loaded with glucose monomycolate.

With 7 bases removed from V and 1 base from J, the gap between germline ends came to 14 bases. Germline CDR1 MGHDK, CDR2 SYGVNS. The CDR3 length is 15 residues. Each donor contributed 100,000 or so T cells on average, unsorted. About this clone itself: The target antigen is unknown.

TCRdb's copy holds only in-frame clones and misses some; the assay was immunoSEQ multiplex PCR. The sample includes 33,000 or so clones, nearly 95% of them seen just once. The study's findings and limits: Shorter CDR3-alpha in active tuberculosis partly drove smaller distances.

The chain combines TRBV25-1 with TRBJ1-3; no clear D gene. The source is a donor aged 5-35 years with latent tuberculosis or without tuberculosis infection. Sequenced material: PBMCs. The CDR3 protein is CASTFGGASGNTIYF. The CDR3 DNA follows: TGTGCCAGCACATTTGGAGGAGCATCTGGAAACACCATATATTTT.